This T cell receptor (beta chain) came from a study of graft-versus-host responses after intestinal transplantation. Study-level background: Transplant recipients had multivisceral, liver-intestinal, or isolated intestinal grafts. For 2 to 4 years after anti-thymocyte globulin induction, all recipients took tacrolimus and steroids. Whole-study findings and limits: GvH clones surfaced in recipient marrow, some emerging earlier in ileum or blood.

The CDR3 consists of 12 residues. V was trimmed by 2 bases and J by 7 bases, leaving 6 bases between them. Germline CDR1 is SGHDN and CDR2 is FVKESK. Generated by immunoSEQ multiplex PCR, the TCRdb table keeps only in-frame clones and is missing some. Altogether fewer than 130,000 clones are present, 93% being singletons, with the ten largest covering roughly 0.5%. Turning to this clone: As yet, its antigen is unknown.

The source was unstimulated CD8+ T cells sorted from spleen or lymph node cells, collected before intestinal transplant. The chain joins TRBV14 to TRBJ2-1; D gene ambiguous. This TCR was recovered from a human donor who received an intestinal transplant. CDR3 bases: TGTGCCAGCAGCCAATGGGTGAATGAGCAGTTCTTC. Protein product: CASSQWVNEQFF. The full variable domain, rest sourced from reference TRBV14 and TRBJ2-1, is EAGVTQFPSHSVIEKGQTVTLRCDPISGHDNLYWYRRVMGKEIKFLLHFVKESKQDESGMPNNRFLAERTGGTYSTLKVQPAELEDSGVYFCASSQWVNEQFFGPGTRLTVL.